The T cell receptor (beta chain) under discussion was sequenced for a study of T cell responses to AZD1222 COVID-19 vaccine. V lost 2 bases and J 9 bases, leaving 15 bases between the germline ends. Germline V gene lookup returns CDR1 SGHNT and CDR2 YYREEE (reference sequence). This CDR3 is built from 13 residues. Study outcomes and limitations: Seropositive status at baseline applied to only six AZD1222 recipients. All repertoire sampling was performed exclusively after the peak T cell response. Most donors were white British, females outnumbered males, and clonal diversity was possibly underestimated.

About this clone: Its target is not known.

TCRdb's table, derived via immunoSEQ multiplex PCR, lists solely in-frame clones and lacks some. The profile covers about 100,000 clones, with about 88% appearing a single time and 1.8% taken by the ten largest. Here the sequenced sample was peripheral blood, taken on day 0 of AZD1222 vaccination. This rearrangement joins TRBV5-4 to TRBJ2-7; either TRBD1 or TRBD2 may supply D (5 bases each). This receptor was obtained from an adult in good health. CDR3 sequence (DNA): TGTGCCAGCAGCTTTGAACAGGCGGGTCCGCAGTACTTC. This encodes CASSFEQAGPQYF.